This T cell receptor beta chain originates from a study of regulatory T cells in long-lasting Graves disease. Germline V gene sequence: CDR1 SGHDN, CDR2 FVKESK. CDR3 length equals 16 residues. The V end was cut by 4 bases, the J end by 3 bases, with 18 bases between. Time point reported: newly diagnosed GD, antithyroid drugs for less than 3 months. From PBMCs, RNA was extracted and then used to make the TCR library. Study-wide points: The persistent group shared around 3,000 public clonotypes, more than the roughly 990 shared by new patients.

A note on this clonotype: Its specificity is unknown.

TCR beta libraries were built with iRepertoire HTBI primers and Arm-PCR of CDR3 regions. TCRdb called the multiplex PCR reads again in MiXCR, with one record for every CDR3 protein. Here the sample spans some 410,000 distinct CDR3 sequences, approximately 16% being singletons. These data also formed part of another study, on T cells in Graves' hyperthyroidism and ophthalmopathy.

V is TRBV14 and J is TRBJ1-1; D unclear. The clonotype originates from a woman under 40 with Graves disease. Sequencing used peripheral blood mononuclear cells (PBMCs), obtained at new diagnosis, from a patient treated with antithyroid drugs. As DNA, the CDR3 is TGTGCCAGCAGCCGGCAGGTTCTGGTTGCGGACACTGAAGCTTTCTTT. This translates into CASSRQVLVADTEAFF. Variable domain in full (rest from reference TRBV14 and TRBJ1-1): EAGVTQFPSHSVIEKGQTVTLRCDPISGHDNLYWYRRVMGKEIKFLLHFVKESKQDESGMPNNRFLAERTGGTYSTLKVQPAELEDSGVYFCASSRQVLVADTEAFFGQGTRLTVV.